The table lists the clone carrying this T cell receptor (beta chain) with many counts. The antigen remains unidentified. This specimen comes from a study of T cell repertoires in cytomegalovirus infection. Study summary: Carrying CMV and the relevant HLA type showed in public TCR beta signatures.

TCRdb called the reads again in MiXCR, with one record for every CDR3 protein. The sample lists approximately 250,000 distinct CDR3 sequences, roughly 23% occurring once. The length of the CDR3 is 16 residues. V was pared by 5 bases and J by 6 bases, with 15 bases of the junction left unmatched. Broader study findings: Cumulative public TCR beta family frequency identified CMV carriers with the relevant HLA. CMV-specific TCR beta clonotypes restricted by HLA-C were the ones dominating the ex vivo response.

Sequencing was done on a sample of CD8+ T cells from PBMCs. The V and J genes are TRBV12-3 or TRBV12-4 and TRBJ1-2; 7 nucleotides align to TRBD1. This receptor was taken from a human donor in good health (CMV status not recorded). Some clones in this sample may be carry-over from other donors' samples. CDR3 DNA sequence: TGTGCCAGCAGTGCCAACCTGGGAGGGGGCGGTCATGGCTACACCTTC. Translated: CASSANLGGGGHGYTF.